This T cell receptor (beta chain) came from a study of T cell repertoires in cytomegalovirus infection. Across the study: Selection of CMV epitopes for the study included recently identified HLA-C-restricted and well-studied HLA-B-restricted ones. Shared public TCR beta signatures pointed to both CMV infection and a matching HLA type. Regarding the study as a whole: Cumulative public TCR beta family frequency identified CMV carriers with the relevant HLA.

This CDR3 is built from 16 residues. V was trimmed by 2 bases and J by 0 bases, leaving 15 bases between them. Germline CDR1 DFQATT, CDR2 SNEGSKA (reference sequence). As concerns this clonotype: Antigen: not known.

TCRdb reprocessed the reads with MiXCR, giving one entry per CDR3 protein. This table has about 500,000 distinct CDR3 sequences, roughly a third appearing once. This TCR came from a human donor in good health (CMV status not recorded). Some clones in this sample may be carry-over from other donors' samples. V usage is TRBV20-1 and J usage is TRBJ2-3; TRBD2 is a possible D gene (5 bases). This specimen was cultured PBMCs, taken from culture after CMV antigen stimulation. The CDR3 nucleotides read TGCAGTGCTAGACCTTGGAGCGGTGCTAGCACAGATACGCAGTATTTT. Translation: CSARPWSGASTDTQYF.